The 18 T cell receptor beta chains listed next were all sequenced from one sample in a study of T-cell reconstitution after alpha-beta-depleted transplantation in children (TCRdb year 2016). This sample's treatment or condition label indicates: allogeneic hematopoietic cell transplantation with graft depleted of TCRalphabeta T cells and CD19 B cells. Receptor amplification or capture employed PCR. Reads for this sample came from an Illumina HiSeq 2500. TCR libraries were prepared with molecular barcoding, using unique molecular identifiers to normalize TCRbeta repertoire quantification. TCRdb passed the public sequencing reads through fastp at Q25 and MiXCR, retaining productive beta sequences. Rows are combined by CDR3 protein, so each entry shows the most common genes and DNA. The sample table holds approximately 350,000 distinct CDR3 sequences, of which 15% to 20% were seen once. Roughly 40% of the sample belongs to the ten largest clones.

The sequencing used PBMCs, mostly from graft donor cells, collected 360 days after TCRalphabeta/CD19-depleted stem cell transplant. The receptors were sampled from a male patient between 2 and 10 years old who had a stem cell transplant for acute lymphoblastic leukemia, so the T cells may come from the graft donor.

This clonotype has only a few counts. The junction shows a germline mismatch at one end, possibly a read error. This chain connects TRBV6-2 or TRBV6-3 to TRBJ1-5; 10 bases match TRBD1. Germline lookup yields CDR1 MNHEY and CDR2 SVGEGT. The CDR3 consists of 14 residues. The CDR3 sequence: CASSTGTGDLAQDF. CDR3 coding DNA: TGTGCCAGCAGTACAGGGACAGGGGACCTGGCCCAGGATTTT.

The chain combines TRBV10-3 with TRBJ2-3, with TRBD2 identical over 8 bases. The V gene's germline CDR1 is ENHRY and CDR2 SYGVKD. After removal of 6 bases from V and 2 bases from J, the junction contained 13 bases not matched to a gene. The CDR3 has 17 residues. The CDR3 sequence: CAISAGTSAPDTDTQYF. DNA of the CDR3: TGTGCCATCAGCGCCGGGACTAGTGCCCCCGACACAGATACGCAGTATTTT.

The chain recombines TRBV20-1 with TRBJ2-1; D is unclear. The V gene lost 7 bases and the J gene lost 7 bases, with 14 bases spanning the gap. The CDR3 is 12 amino acids. Germline CDR1 is DFQATT and CDR2 is SNEGSKA (reference sequence). CDR3 bases: TGCAGTGTACCAACCCGGAGTAATGAGCAGTTCTTC. Encoded protein: CSVPTRSNEQFF.

This clonotype was seen at least ten times. This CDR3 is CASSLGGTTNTGELFF. As DNA, the CDR3 is TGCGCCAGCAGCTTGGGGGGAACAACGAACACCGGGGAGCTGTTTTTT. The rearrangement links TRBV5-1 to TRBJ2-2; D ambiguous. Germline V gene data show CDR1 as SGHRS and CDR2 as YFSETQ. This CDR3 has 16 residues. The germline V and J ends were trimmed by 0 bases and 0 bases, with 9 bases remaining between them.

This clonotype was observed a few times. The chain uses TRBV7-2 and TRBJ1-2; possible D gene TRBD1, 5 bases. The germline CDR1 and CDR2 sequences are SGHTA and FQGNSA. V lost 1 base, J lost 3 bases, and 12 bases lay in between. This CDR3 spans 15 amino acids. This CDR3 reads CASSLDDRGDYGYTF. DNA for the CDR3: TGTGCCAGCAGCTTAGATGACAGAGGGGACTATGGCTACACCTTC. Looking up the rest from reference TRBV7-2 and TRBJ1-2 gives the full variable domain: GAGVSQSPSNKVTEKGKDVELRCDPISGHTALYWYRQSLGQGLEFLIYFQGNSAPDKSGLPSDRFSAERTGGSVSTLTIQRTQQEDSAVYLCASSLDDRGDYGYTFGSGTRLTVV.

This clonotype occurred a few times. The chain has TRBV5-1 and TRBJ2-1; D is uncertain. Germline V gene lookup returns CDR1 SGHRS and CDR2 YFSETQ. This CDR3 contains 15 residues. V was trimmed by 4 bases and J by 8 bases, leaving 19 bases between them. Here the CDR3 reads CASSPLSPQVDEQFF. In DNA form, the CDR3 reads TGCGCCAGCAGCCCCCTTAGCCCTCAGGTCGATGAGCAGTTCTTC.

The chain joins TRBV6-1 to TRBJ2-5; 8 bases are shared with TRBD1. V dropped 5 bases and J dropped 4; count of bases not matched to a gene: 9. CDR1 is MNHNS and CDR2 is SASEGT in the germline V gene. This CDR3 contains 15 residues. CDR3 residues: CASSPSQGARETQYF. CDR3 nucleotides: TGTGCCAGCAGTCCTTCCCAGGGGGCCAGAGAGACCCAGTACTTC.

The sample holds a few counts of this clonotype. CDR3 DNA: TGTGCCAGCAGTTACCCGGGACTAGCGGGAGCGCGGGAGACCCAGTACTTC. Translated, it gives CASSYPGLAGARETQYF. The chain links TRBV6-2 or TRBV6-3 to TRBJ2-5; 14 bases are a match to TRBD2. Germline CDR1 and CDR2: MNHEY and SVGEGT. V shed 2 bases and J 5 bases; nucleotides not matched to a gene: 7. The CDR3 consists of 17 residues.

This clonotype was counted only a few times. The chain employs TRBV28 and TRBJ2-5, with D perhaps being TRBD1 or TRBD2 (5 bases each). In germline, CDR1 is MDHEN, CDR2 SYDVKM. V was cut by 4 bases and J by 3 bases, with 18 bases left in between. CDR3 length: 16 residues. CDR3 region: CASSSPGAGAKETQYF. The DNA for the CDR3 is TGTGCCAGCAGTTCTCCCGGAGCCGGGGCTAAAGAGACCCAGTACTTC.

The V and J genes are TRBV29-1 and TRBJ2-4; D gene ambiguous. V was shortened by 6 bases and J by 1 base, with 10 bases between the two germline ends. Germline V gene data show CDR1 as SQVTM and CDR2 as ANQGSEA. This CDR3 has 13 amino acids. DNA for the CDR3: TGCAGCGTCCAAGACCGCGCCAAAAACATTCAGTACTTC. It codes for CSVQDRAKNIQYF.

This clonotype showed up many times. The chain uses TRBV9 and TRBJ2-1, with TRBD2 matching over 13 bases. Germline V gives CDR1 SGDLS, CDR2 YYNGEE. The CDR3 runs 17 residues. The trim removed 6 bases at V and 7 bases at J, leaving 13 bases unmatched. The CDR3 nucleotides are TGTGCCAGCAACACTGGGACTAGCGGGATCGGGTTAAATGAGCAGTTCTTC. It encodes CASNTGTSGIGLNEQFF.

This clonotype has a handful of counts. The chain links TRBV7-3 to TRBJ2-1; D uncertain. Germline assignment: CDR1 SGHTA and CDR2 FQGTGA. The germline V and J ends were trimmed by 0 bases and 5 bases, with 5 bases remaining between them. CDR3 length: 13 amino acids. The CDR3 DNA sequence: TGTGCCAGCAGCTTAACGAAGGACAATGAGCAGTTCTTC. Translating gives CASSLTKDNEQFF.

This clonotype was detected a few times. The V call is TRBV12-3 or TRBV12-4, the J call TRBJ2-1, with D possibly being TRBD1 (5 bases). The CDR3 spans 13 residues. The V gene lost 2 bases and the J gene lost 5 bases, with 7 bases spanning the gap. The CDR3 sequence is CASSLSDNNEQFF. DNA for the CDR3: TGTGCCAGCAGTTTATCGGACAACAATGAGCAGTTCTTC.

This clonotype showed up many times. The chain uses TRBV7-6 and TRBJ2-1; D gene uncertain. Germline V gives CDR1 SGHVS, CDR2 FNYEAQ. The CDR3 contains 13 residues. Trimming left V 2 bases short and J 4 bases short, with 6 bases between. As DNA, the CDR3 is TGTGCCAGCAGCTTACGCGGTTACAATGAGCAGTTCTTC. Translation gives CASSLRGYNEQFF.

This clonotype was picked up many times. The rearrangement uses TRBV12-3 or TRBV12-4 and TRBJ2-5; D unclear. This CDR3 has 11 residues. V was shortened by 10 bases and J by 3 bases, with 9 bases between the two germline ends. The chain's CDR3 is CATRREETQYF. For the CDR3, the DNA is TGTGCCACAAGACGGGAAGAGACCCAGTACTTC.

As for this clonotype: At one end, the junction sequence differs from germline, possibly due to a read error. This CDR3 is CATSLERLTEAFF. The CDR3 nucleotides are TGTGCCACCAGCTTAGAAAGGCTGACTGAAGCTTTCTTT. The rearrangement links TRBV11-2 to TRBJ1-1; D gene ambiguous. Germline V gene data show CDR1 as SGHAT and CDR2 as FQNNGV. This CDR3 is 13 amino acids long.

This clonotype occurred many times. V usage is TRBV29-1 and J usage is TRBJ2-7; D gene uncertain. CDR1 and CDR2 (germline): SQVTM, ANQGSEA. The CDR3 has 12 amino acids. V lost 5 bases, J lost 7 bases, and 15 bases lay in between. The CDR3 nucleotides read TGCAGCGTTTTGGGTAACCCTCAGGAGCAGTACTTC. Its translation: CSVLGNPQEQYF.

This clonotype was recorded only once. This chain connects TRBV20-1 to TRBJ1-6, with D maybe TRBD1 (6 bases). Germline V gives CDR1 DFQATT, CDR2 SNEGSKA (reference sequence). The CDR3 runs to 15 residues. The V and J ends lost 3 bases and 5 bases respectively, with 14 bases between them. In nucleotides, the CDR3 is TGCAGTGCTAGGGCGACAGGCGTGAATAATTCACCCCTCCACTTT. Amino acids: CSARATGVNNSPLHF.